The 27 T cell receptor beta chains reported below all come from one sample, sequenced in a study of T cell responses to AZD1222 COVID-19 vaccine. Measured with immunoSEQ multiplex PCR; TCRdb has only the in-frame clones, and not every one. Altogether 100,000 to 150,000 clones are present, about 89% being singletons, with the ten largest covering 4.2%. The sample here was peripheral blood, taken on day 0 of AZD1222 vaccination. The receptor set was obtained from an adult in good health.

The chain links TRBV5-4 to TRBJ1-2, with D possibly matching TRBD1 (5 bases). V shed 9 bases and J shed 0 bases, with 21 bases lying between them. This CDR3 comprises 16 residues. In germline, CDR1 is SGHNT, CDR2 YYREEE (reference sequence). CDR3: CATDRGRGASNYGYTF. In DNA form, the CDR3 reads TGTGCCACCGATAGAGGACGAGGGGCTTCTAACTATGGCTACACCTTC.

The chain carries TRBV7-9 and TRBJ2-2; the match to TRBD1 covers 8 bases. This CDR3 has 15 amino acids. CDR1 and CDR2 from the germline V gene are SEHNR and FQNEAQ (reference sequence). J lost 6 bases, V lost 3 bases, and 6 bases had no gene match. The CDR3 nucleotides read TGTGCCAGCAGCTTCAGGACAGGGTCCCCCGGGGAGCTGTTTTTT. It is translated as CASSFRTGSPGELFF.

The V call is TRBV28, the J call TRBJ1-2, with 7 bases fitting TRBD1. V dropped 5 bases and J dropped 6; count of bases not matched to a gene: 9. The CDR3 is 14 amino acids. Germline CDR1 and CDR2: MDHEN and SYDVKM. The CDR3 here is CASSMPGQTNGYTF. The CDR3 DNA is TGTGCCAGCAGTATGCCGGGACAGACTAATGGCTACACCTTC.

This clone was seen a single time. The genes are TRBV5-1 and TRBJ2-5; no reliable D call. Germline values: CDR1 SGHRS, CDR2 YFSETQ. With 3 bases removed from V and 5 bases from J, the gap between germline ends came to 8 bases. The length of the CDR3 is 12 residues. CDR3 sequence reads: CASSSMGETQYF. The CDR3 DNA follows: TGCGCCAGCAGCTCTATGGGGGAGACCCAGTACTTC.

The chain is built from TRBV6-2 or TRBV6-3 and TRBJ2-1; 7 bases match TRBD2. The J segment lost 2 bases and the V segment lost 5 bases, leaving 6 bases of the junction unmatched. Germline CDR1 and CDR2: MNHEY and SVGEGT. The CDR3 has 15 residues. The CDR3 region is CASSALADPYNEQFF. CDR3 coding DNA: TGTGCCAGCAGTGCCCTAGCGGACCCCTACAATGAGCAGTTCTTC.

The chain joins TRBV12-3 or TRBV12-4 to TRBJ2-5; D possibly corresponds to TRBD2 (5 bases). V shed 4 bases and J shed 1 base, with 7 bases lying between them. The CDR3 is 13 amino acids. The CDR3 coding sequence is TGTGCCAGCAGTTCGGACTCCCAAGAGACCCAGTACTTC. This sequence encodes CASSSDSQETQYF.

The chain carries TRBV6-5 and TRBJ1-1; the D is unclear. The V end lost 6 bases, the J end lost 3 bases, and 14 bases lay between the germline ends. From germline, CDR1 is MNHEY and CDR2 SVGAGI. The CDR3 extends over 14 amino acids. The CDR3 loop reads CASRPPEVDTEAFF. As DNA, the CDR3 is TGTGCCAGCAGGCCCCCCGAAGTGGACACTGAAGCTTTCTTT.

About this clone: The same CDR3 can be traced to other DNA sequences in this sample. The genes are TRBV10-3 and TRBJ1-1; D gene ambiguous. This CDR3 contains 12 residues. The V and J ends lost 7 bases and 4 bases respectively, with 10 bases between them. The germline CDR1 and CDR2 sequences are ENHRY and SYGVKD. CDR3 residues: CAINSRGTEAFF. CDR3 coding DNA: TGTGCCATCAATAGCCGGGGCACTGAAGCTTTCTTT.

The gene calls are TRBV4-1 and TRBJ2-7, with D hard to call. V lost 4 bases and J 0 bases, leaving 10 bases between the germline ends. Germline values: CDR1 MGHRA, CDR2 YSYEKL. The CDR3 is made up of 14 amino acids. CDR3: CASSRSRGSYEQYF. The DNA for the CDR3 is TGCGCCAGCAGCCGGTCCCGCGGCTCCTACGAGCAGTACTTC.

V is TRBV29-1 and J is TRBJ2-5; perhaps TRBD2 as D (6 bases). CDR1 is SQVTM and CDR2 is ANQGSEA in the germline V gene. This CDR3 comprises 14 residues. V lost 6 bases to trimming and J lost 7 bases, with 21 bases between them. In DNA, the CDR3 is TGCAGCGTGGGAGGAGGGGACCGTGGTGGGACCCAGTACTTC. As protein: CSVGGGDRGGTQYF.

The chain joins TRBV11-2 to TRBJ2-5; D gene ambiguous. The germline gives CDR1 SGHAT, CDR2 FQNNGV. The CDR3 covers 14 residues. The ends were cut back, 7 bases at V and 4 bases at J, with 16 bases in the middle. This chain's CDR3 is CASTVRWEPETQYF. The CDR3 nucleotides are TGTGCCAGCACCGTCAGATGGGAACCAGAGACCCAGTACTTC.

The CDR3, as DNA: TGCGCCAGCAGTGAGTCCCGGGCGGGAGGCTACAATGAGCAGTTCTTC. Protein sequence: CASSESRAGGYNEQFF. V is TRBV10-1 and J is TRBJ2-1; TRBD2 aligns across 8 bases. The CDR3 extends over 16 amino acids. Germline CDR1 WNHNN, CDR2 SYGVQD (reference sequence). With 0 bases clipped from V and 3 bases from J, the junction kept 4 bases outside the gene matches.

This clone is a singleton in its sample. This chain joins TRBV18 and TRBJ1-2; D is uncertain. The CDR3 length is 15 residues. The V end lost 0 bases, the J end lost 3 bases, and 11 bases lay between the germline ends. The V gene's germline CDR1 is KGHSH and CDR2 LQKENI. CDR3 nucleotides: TGTGCCAGCTCACCACCGAACGGGCCGGACTATGGCTACACCTTC. Translation gives CASSPPNGPDYGYTF.

This chain joins TRBV6-1 and TRBJ1-4; perhaps TRBD1 as D (5 bases). V was trimmed by 2 bases and J by 0 bases, leaving 10 bases between them. CDR3 length: 16 amino acids. CDR1 MNHNS and CDR2 SASEGT come from the germline V gene. CDR3 amino acids: CASSEIWGATNEKLFF. DNA of the CDR3: TGTGCCAGCAGTGAAATTTGGGGGGCAACTAATGAAAAACTGTTTTTT.

The chain has TRBV7-8 and TRBJ1-1; tentatively, D is TRBD1 (6 bases). The CDR3 totals 17 residues. V gave up 1 base and J gave up 7 bases, with 22 bases separating them. Per germline, CDR1 SGHVS and CDR2 FQNEAQ. The DNA of the CDR3 is TGTGCCAGCAGCTTAGTAGTTGTGGACAGTACGGGGCGTGAAGCTTTCTTT. Encoded protein: CASSLVVVDSTGREAFF.

This chain links TRBV6-1 with TRBJ2-7, with 8 bases identical to TRBD1. The CDR3 sequence is 15 residues long. With 6 bases clipped from V and 0 bases from J, the junction kept 7 bases outside the gene matches. Per the germline V gene, CDR1 is MNHNS and CDR2 is SASEGT. CDR3: CASRNGQGVSYEQYF. DNA of the CDR3: TGTGCCAGCAGGAACGGACAGGGAGTCTCCTACGAGCAGTACTTC.

V gene TRBV28 combines with J gene TRBJ1-4, with D perhaps TRBD1 (6 bases). CDR3 length equals 16 residues. Germline values: CDR1 MDHEN, CDR2 SYDVKM. With 6 bases removed from V and 8 bases from J, the gap between germline ends came to 22 bases. The CDR3 region is CASRSDRNLRLEKLFF. DNA for the CDR3: TGTGCCAGCAGATCCGACAGGAATCTTCGCTTGGAAAAACTGTTTTTT.

The chain couples TRBV27 to TRBJ1-2; 7 bases map to TRBD1. Germline V gene lookup returns CDR1 MNHEY and CDR2 SMNVEV (reference sequence). The CDR3 is 15 residues long. The trim removed 0 bases at V and 4 bases at J, leaving 5 bases unmatched. The CDR3, as DNA: TGTGCCAGCAGTTTATCCGGGACAGCTTTCTATGGCTACACCTTC. It codes for CASSLSGTAFYGYTF.

V gene TRBV6-5 combines with J gene TRBJ2-1; TRBD1 matches 7 bases. In germline, CDR1 is MNHEY, CDR2 SVGAGI. V lost 0 bases, J lost 4 bases, and 6 bases stayed unmatched. This CDR3 comprises 16 residues. The CDR3 loop reads CASSYSKWTGYNEQFF. In DNA, the CDR3 is TGTGCCAGCAGTTACTCGAAGTGGACAGGTTACAATGAGCAGTTCTTC.

V gene TRBV19 combines with J gene TRBJ1-1; possible D gene TRBD1, 5 bases. The germline V and J ends were trimmed by 5 bases and 0 bases, with 13 bases remaining between them. Per germline, CDR1 LNHDA and CDR2 SQIVND (reference sequence). The CDR3 is 15 residues long. CDR3 amino acids: CASSPRGRMNTEAFF. The CDR3 coding sequence is TGTGCCAGTAGTCCCCGGGGACGAATGAACACTGAAGCTTTCTTT.

This clone is a singleton in its sample. This chain joins TRBV7-9 and TRBJ2-7; D perhaps matches TRBD2 (5 bases). Germline CDR1 and CDR2: SEHNR and FQNEAQ (reference sequence). The CDR3 length is 15 residues. Deletions cut 2 bases from V and 2 bases from J, with 13 bases between. The CDR3 coding sequence is TGTGCCAGCAGCTTAAGCTTCGGGGATCCCTACGAGCAGTACTTC. It specifies CASSLSFGDPYEQYF.

V and J are TRBV19 and TRBJ1-2; D might be TRBD1 (5 bases). Per the germline V gene, CDR1 is LNHDA and CDR2 is SQIVND (reference sequence). This CDR3 contains 16 residues. The germline V and J ends were trimmed by 7 bases and 3 bases, with 21 bases remaining between them. The DNA of the CDR3 is TGTGCCAGTACCACAAGTCCAACAGGAGTAGACTATGGCTACACCTTC. Its translation is CASTTSPTGVDYGYTF.

The chain has TRBV11-2 and TRBJ1-1; D not certain. Germline CDR1 and CDR2: SGHAT and FQNNGV. The CDR3 extends over 12 amino acids. V lost 5 bases and J lost 5, with 9 bases in between. CDR3 in amino acids: CASSRTATEAFF. DNA of the CDR3: TGTGCCAGCAGCCGGACGGCTACTGAAGCTTTCTTT.

J is TRBJ1-3 and V is TRBV3-1 (or the pseudogene TRBV3-2); no firm D call. The germline CDR1 and CDR2 sequences are LGHDT and YNNKEL (reference sequence). There are 13 residues in the CDR3. Trimming took off 4 bases at V and 4 bases at J, with 8 bases between the two ends. This CDR3 reads CASSPEGGNTIYF. The CDR3 DNA reads TGTGCCAGCAGCCCAGAAGGAGGAAACACCATATATTTT.

J is TRBJ1-6 and V is TRBV7-2; perhaps TRBD1 as D (5 bases). V lost 2 bases, J lost 11 bases, and 16 bases lay in between. Germline V CDR1 and CDR2: SGHTA, FQGNSA. The CDR3 runs to 15 residues. CDR3 nucleotides: TGTGCCAGCAGCTTACTCGGACCCCAGGGCCCACCCCTCCACTTT. This encodes CASSLLGPQGPPLHF.

The V and J genes are TRBV29-1 and TRBJ2-3; the D gene is possibly TRBD1 (6 bases). Germline CDR1 SQVTM, CDR2 ANQGSEA. V was shortened by 0 bases and J by 4 bases, with 14 bases between the two germline ends. This CDR3 contains 15 residues. CDR3 DNA: TGCAGCGTTGAAGACGCAGGGGTTCAGGCAGATACGCAGTATTTT. Translation gives CSVEDAGVQADTQYF.

V usage is TRBV18 and J usage is TRBJ2-7; weak D call: TRBD1 (5 bases). CDR1 is KGHSH and CDR2 is LQKENI in the germline V gene. This CDR3 is built from 15 residues. Trimming removed 1 base from V and 2 bases from J, with 12 bases in between. The CDR3 sequence: CASSPLQGATYEQYF. The CDR3 DNA sequence: TGTGCCAGCTCACCACTCCAGGGTGCGACCTACGAGCAGTACTTC.